The clone carrying this T cell receptor beta chain was detected many times. The antigen remains undetermined. Germline V CDR1 and CDR2: SQVTM, ANQGSEA. CDR3 length: 12 residues. Germline trimming cut 3 bases from V and 8 bases from J; bases unmatched to any gene: 3. CD45RO/CCR7/CD25/CD127/CD95/CD27 separated CD4+ naive, central memory, regulatory and stem cell-like memory cells by sorting. Expressed TCRB transcripts were sequenced, since all the RNA that had been isolated was reverse transcribed. The protocol was immunoSEQ multiplex PCR, while the TCRdb copy is restricted to in-frame clones and leaves out a portion. The sample holds 450,000 to 600,000 clones; about 29% are singletons and the top ten take 0.06% to 0.07%. The data stem from a study of beta chain features in type 1 diabetes. About the research overall: Analysis included 100 million to 110 million sorted cells drawn from all samples. Study-level findings and limits: VDJ junctions from patients with type 1 diabetes contained fewer insertions and more deletions. Researchers reported that naive, central memory and Treg TCRB repertoires appeared more similar in patients than in healthy donors.

The receptor was isolated from a man aged 18-30 years in good health. Sequenced sample: naive CD4+ T cells from blood. This chain connects TRBV29-1 to TRBJ1-4; 7 bases map to TRBD1. The DNA of the CDR3 is TGCAGCGTTGATACAGGGGACGAAAAACTGTTTTTT. Residues: CSVDTGDEKLFF.